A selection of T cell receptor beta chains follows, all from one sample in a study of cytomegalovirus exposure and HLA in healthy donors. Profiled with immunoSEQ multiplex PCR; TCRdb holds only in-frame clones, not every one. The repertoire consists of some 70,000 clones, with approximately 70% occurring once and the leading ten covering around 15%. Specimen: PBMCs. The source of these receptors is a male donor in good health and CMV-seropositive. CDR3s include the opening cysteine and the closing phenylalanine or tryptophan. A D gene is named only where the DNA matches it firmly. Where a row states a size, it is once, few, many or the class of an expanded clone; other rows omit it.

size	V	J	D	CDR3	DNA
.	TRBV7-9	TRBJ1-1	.	CASSPSTEAFF	TGTGCCAGCAGCCCATCAACTGAAGCTTTCTTT
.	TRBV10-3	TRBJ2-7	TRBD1	CAISGVRQGMTEQYF	TGTGCCATCAGTGGTGTAAGACAGGGGATGACCGAGCAGTACTTC
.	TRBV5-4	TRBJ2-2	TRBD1	CASSFPGTGVTGELFF	TGTGCCAGCAGCTTTCCCGGGACAGGGGTCACCGGGGAGCTGTTTTTT
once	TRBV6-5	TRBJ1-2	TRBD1	CVAGGAYGYTF	TGTGTTGCAGGGGGCGCCTATGGCTACACCTTC
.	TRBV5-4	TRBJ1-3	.	CASSLGGRPPSGNTIYF	TGTGCCAGCAGCTTGGGTGGGAGGCCCCCCTCCGGAAACACCATATATTTT
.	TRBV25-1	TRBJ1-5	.	CASTGEGIRSNQPQHF	TGTGCCAGCACCGGGGAGGGGATAAGGAGCAATCAGCCCCAGCATTTT
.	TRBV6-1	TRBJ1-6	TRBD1	CASSVRQGNSPLHF	TGTGCCAGCAGTGTCCGACAGGGGAATTCACCCCTCCACTTT
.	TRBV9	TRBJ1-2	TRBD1	CASSEQGGLSYTF	TGTGCCAGCAGCGAACAGGGGGGTCTAAGCTACACCTTC
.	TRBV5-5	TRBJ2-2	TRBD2	CASSLESGRNTGELFF	TGTGCCAGCAGCTTGGAAAGCGGGAGGAACACCGGGGAGCTGTTTTTT
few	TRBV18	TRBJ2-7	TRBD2	CASSTTSGRSLESYEQYF	TGTGCCAGCTCAACTACTAGCGGGCGATCTCTGGAATCCTACGAGCAGTACTTC
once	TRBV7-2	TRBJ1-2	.	CASSLEGVPHYGYTF	TGTGCCAGCAGCTTAGAAGGGGTTCCACACTATGGCTACACCTTC
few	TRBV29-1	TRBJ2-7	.	CSVEGISYEQYF	TGCAGCGTTGAAGGTATCTCCTACGAGCAGTACTTC
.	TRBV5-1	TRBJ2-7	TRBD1	CASSGGQGGAYEQYF	TGCGCCAGCAGCGGCGGACAGGGCGGAGCCTACGAGCAGTACTTC
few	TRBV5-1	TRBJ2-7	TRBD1	CASSLGTGGSYEQYF	TGCGCCAGCAGCTTGGGGACAGGGGGCTCTTACGAGCAGTACTTC
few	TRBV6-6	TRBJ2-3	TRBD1	CASKGAYTDTQYF	TGTGCCAGCAAGGGGGCCTACACAGATACGCAGTATTTT
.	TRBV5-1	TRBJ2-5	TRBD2	CASSPGLAGGEAQYF	TGCGCCAGCAGCCCGGGACTAGCGGGGGGAGAGGCCCAGTACTTC
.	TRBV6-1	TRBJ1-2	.	CASSDTGLVYGYTF	TGTGCCAGCAGTGATACAGGGTTGGTCTATGGCTACACCTTC
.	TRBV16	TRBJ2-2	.	CASSQYERSTNTGELFF	TGTGCCAGCAGCCAATATGAGCGCAGCACGAACACCGGGGAGCTGTTTTTT
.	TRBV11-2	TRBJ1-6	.	CASSLVRGYNSPLHF	TGTGCCAGCAGCTTAGTGAGGGGGTATAATTCACCCCTCCACTTT
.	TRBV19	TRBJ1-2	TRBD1	CASSIKADRDYGYTF	TGTGCCAGTAGTATAAAGGCTGACAGGGACTATGGCTACACCTTC
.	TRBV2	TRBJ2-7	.	CASSASQNRAYEQYF	TGTGCCAGCAGCGCCTCCCAGAACCGGGCCTACGAGCAGTACTTC
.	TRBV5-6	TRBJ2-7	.	CASSPGQTYEQYF	TGTGCCAGCAGCCCTGGACAGACCTACGAGCAGTACTTC
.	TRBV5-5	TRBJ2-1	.	CASSSLNVDEQFF	TGTGCCAGCAGCTCCCTTAATGTAGATGAGCAGTTCTTC
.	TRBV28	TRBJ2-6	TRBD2	CASRTSGGGLTF	TGTGCCAGCAGGACTAGCGGAGGAGGGCTGACTTTC
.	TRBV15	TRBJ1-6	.	CATSRDGTGSPLHF	TGTGCCACCAGCAGAGATGGAACAGGTTCACCCCTCCACTTT
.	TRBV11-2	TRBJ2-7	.	CASSLDRYEQYF	TGTGCCAGCAGCTTAGATCGCTACGAGCAGTACTTC
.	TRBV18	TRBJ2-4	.	CASSPPRGGNAKNIQYF	TGTGCCAGCTCACCACCCAGGGGTGGAAATGCCAAAAACATTCAGTACTTC
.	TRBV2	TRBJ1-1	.	CASRIHGGDEAFF	TGTGCCAGCAGGATCCATGGCGGGGATGAAGCTTTCTTT
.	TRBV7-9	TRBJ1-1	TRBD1	CASRQGPGTGLNTEAFF	TGTGCCAGCAGACAAGGGCCCGGGACAGGTCTGAACACTGAAGCTTTCTTT
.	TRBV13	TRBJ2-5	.	CASSLQGGGETQYF	TGTGCCAGCAGCTTACAGGGGGGCGGCGAGACCCAGTACTTC
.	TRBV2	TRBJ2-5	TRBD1	CASSEDTGGETQYF	TGTGCCAGCAGCGAAGATACAGGGGGCGAGACCCAGTACTTC
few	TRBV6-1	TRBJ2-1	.	CASVRDNRYNEQFF	TGTGCCAGCGTGAGGGACAACCGTTACAATGAGCAGTTCTTC
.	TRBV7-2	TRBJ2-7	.	CASSVLYEQYF	TGTGCCAGCAGCGTCCTCTACGAGCAGTACTTC
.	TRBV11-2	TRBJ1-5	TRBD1	CASSAGTVSDQPQHF	TGTGCCAGCAGCGCCGGGACAGTATCCGATCAGCCCCAGCATTTT
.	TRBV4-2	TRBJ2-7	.	CASSPRSSEQYF	TGTGCCAGCAGCCCCCGTAGTTCCGAGCAGTACTTC
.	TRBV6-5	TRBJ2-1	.	CASSYDGAGYNEQFF	TGTGCCAGCAGTTACGATGGGGCCGGGTACAATGAGCAGTTCTTC
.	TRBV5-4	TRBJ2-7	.	CASSYSGEQYF	TGTGCCAGCAGCTATAGCGGCGAGCAGTACTTC
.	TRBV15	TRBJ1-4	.	CATSRDRGTNEKLFF	TGTGCCACCAGCAGAGATCGGGGAACTAATGAAAAACTGTTTTTT
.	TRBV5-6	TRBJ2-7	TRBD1	CASSQGQGFSYEQYF	TGTGCCAGCAGCCAAGGACAGGGGTTCTCCTACGAGCAGTACTTC
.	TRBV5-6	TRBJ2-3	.	CASSWHTTDTQYF	TGTGCCAGCAGCTGGCACACCACAGATACGCAGTATTTT
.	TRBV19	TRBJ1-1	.	CASSILRGNEAFF	TGTGCCAGTAGTATCCTTAGGGGTAATGAAGCTTTCTTT